One sample yielded the 25 T cell receptor beta chains listed below, sequenced in a study of cytomegalovirus exposure and HLA in healthy donors. The PCR contained 60 Vbeta and 13 Jbeta primers. The method was immunoSEQ multiplex PCR; TCRdb's version includes in-frame clones alone and lacks a portion of them. The table includes under 150,000 clones, about 80% detected once. Sequencing used PBMCs. The source is a middle-aged man in good health and CMV-seropositive.

V is TRBV5-6 and J is TRBJ1-1, with D perhaps TRBD1 (6 bases). Trimming took off 5 bases at V and 1 base at J, with 18 bases between the two ends. The germline gives CDR1 SGHDT, CDR2 YYEEEE. This CDR3 has 16 residues. CDR3 nucleotides: TGTGCCAGCAGTAGGTTTGAGCAGGGGAGGAACACTGAAGCTTTCTTT. As protein: CASSRFEQGRNTEAFF.

The V gene is TRBV18, the J gene TRBJ1-5, with 8 nucleotides matching TRBD1. V lost 5 bases, J lost 4 bases, and 4 bases stayed unmatched. Looked up from germline, CDR1 is KGHSH and CDR2 is LQKENI. CDR3 length: 14 amino acids. The chain's CDR3 is CASSTGQVNQPQHF. CDR3 bases: TGTGCCAGCTCAACGGGACAGGTAAATCAGCCCCAGCATTTT.

The chain is built from TRBV6-5 and TRBJ2-1, with TRBD2 identical over 7 bases. After removal of 0 bases from V and 8 bases from J, the junction contained 7 bases not matched to a gene. The germline V gene encodes CDR1 MNHEY and CDR2 SVGAGI. The CDR3 extends over 15 amino acids. CDR3 nucleotides: TGTGCCAGCAGTTACTCTGCGGGAGCCTTGGATGAGCAGTTCTTC. Amino acid sequence: CASSYSAGALDEQFF.

The chain couples TRBV6-5 to TRBJ2-3; no firm D call. The ends were cut back, 6 bases at V and 3 bases at J, with 13 bases in the middle. Germline V gene data show CDR1 as MNHEY and CDR2 as SVGAGI. CDR3 length equals 14 residues. The CDR3: CASRTSPWTDTQYF. The CDR3 DNA follows: TGTGCCAGCAGAACTTCGCCTTGGACAGATACGCAGTATTTT.

The chain has TRBV15 and TRBJ1-1, with 8 bases lining up with TRBD1. Germline CDR1 is LNHNV and CDR2 is YYDKDF (reference sequence). The CDR3 contains 15 residues. The trim removed 4 bases at V and 4 bases at J, leaving 8 bases unmatched. The DNA of the CDR3 is TGTGCCACCAGCATAGACAGGGGCTTGGGCACTGAAGCTTTCTTT. This encodes CATSIDRGLGTEAFF.

The V call is TRBV2, the J call TRBJ1-4; D remains unclear. Trimming shortened V by 6 bases and J by 0 bases, and 11 bases separated the two germline ends. The V gene's germline CDR1 is SNHLY and CDR2 FYNNEI. CDR3 size: 15 residues. The CDR3 loop is CASSLTLTTNEKLFF. The CDR3 DNA reads TGTGCCAGCAGCCTGACACTTACAACTAATGAAAAACTGTTTTTT. Complete variable domain (other parts from reference TRBV2 and TRBJ1-4): EPEVTQTPSHQVTQMGQEVILRCVPISNHLYFYWYRQILGQKVEFLVSFYNNEISEKSEIFDDQFSVERPDGSNFTLKIRSTKLEDSAMYFCASSLTLTTNEKLFFGSGTQLSVL.

The chain has TRBV10-3 and TRBJ1-3; perhaps TRBD1 as D (6 bases). The V end was cut by 10 bases, the J end by 0 bases, with 16 bases between. Germline V CDR1 and CDR2: ENHRY, SYGVKD. CDR3 size: 15 residues. In DNA form, the CDR3 reads TGTGCCACCCGACAGGCTGAAGGCTCTGGAAACACCATATATTTT. Protein sequence: CATRQAEGSGNTIYF.

The rearrangement links TRBV11-2 to TRBJ1-1; D possibly corresponds to TRBD1 (6 bases). V was cut by 5 bases and J by 4 bases, with 17 bases left in between. Germline loops: CDR1 SGHAT, CDR2 FQNNGV. This CDR3 contains 15 residues. This CDR3 is CASSPHGGQGTEAFF. The DNA for the CDR3 is TGTGCCAGCAGCCCCCACGGGGGGCAGGGCACTGAAGCTTTCTTT.

This clone was found once. The chain employs TRBV6-1 and TRBJ2-5; TRBD1 aligns across 9 bases. The closer fit of TRBJ2-7 to the DNA end suggests the J call may be wrong. Germline V gene lookup returns CDR1 MNHNS and CDR2 SASEGT. The CDR3 extends over 17 amino acids. CDR3 protein: CASSELTGGHQYYEQYF. Written as DNA, the CDR3 is TGTGCCAGCAGTGAACTCACAGGGGGCCATCAATACTACGAGCAGTACTTC.

The CDR3 DNA reads TGTGCCAGTAGTATACGAGACAGGGGATCCGAGCAGTACTTC. It is translated as CASSIRDRGSEQYF. The genes are TRBV19 and TRBJ2-7, with 8 bases aligning to TRBD1. Germline CDR1 LNHDA, CDR2 SQIVND (reference sequence). This CDR3 region has 14 residues. Germline trimming cut 2 bases from V and 6 bases from J; bases unmatched to any gene: 6. Looking up the rest from reference TRBV19 and TRBJ2-7 gives the full variable domain: DGGITQSPKYLFRKEGQNVTLSCEQNLNHDAMYWYRQDPGQGLRLIYYSQIVNDFQKGDIAEGYSVSREKKESFPLTVTSAQKNPTAFYLCASSIRDRGSEQYFGPGTRLTVT.

This rearrangement joins TRBV6-5 to TRBJ1-3, with 10 bases matching TRBD1. CDR3 length: 16 amino acids. Looked up from germline, CDR1 is MNHEY and CDR2 is SVGAGI. J gave up 2 bases and V 0 bases, and 1 base lay outside the gene matches. CDR3 amino acids: CASSYSGTGAGNTIYF. The CDR3 DNA is TGTGCCAGCAGTTACTCCGGGACAGGGGCTGGAAACACCATATATTTT.

This chain links TRBV2 with TRBJ1-2; D might be TRBD1 (5 bases). The CDR3 extends over 12 amino acids. The germline V gene has CDR1 SNHLY and CDR2 FYNNEI. V was trimmed by 6 bases and J by 3 bases, leaving 8 bases between them. This CDR3 is CASSSTDYGYTF. The CDR3 coding sequence is TGTGCCAGCAGCTCGACAGACTATGGCTACACCTTC.

The V gene is TRBV12-2, the J gene TRBJ2-1; the table assigns TRBD1, which was not confirmed against the DNA. TRBV12-2 corresponds to a pseudogene. CDR3 length: 15 amino acids. The CDR3 loop reads CASRPDKRLYNEQFF. The CDR3 DNA is TGTGCAAGTCGCCCGGACAAGAGACTCTACAATGAGCAGTTCTTC.

The V gene is TRBV7-3, the J gene TRBJ2-1, with 8 bases fitting TRBD1. The CDR3 length is 15 residues. J gave up 0 bases and V 5 bases, and 3 bases lay outside the gene matches. Germline V lookup: CDR1 SGHTA, CDR2 FQGTGA. The CDR3 DNA sequence: TGTGCCAGCAGCCGACAGGGGAGCTCCTACAATGAGCAGTTCTTC. This gives the protein CASSRQGSSYNEQFF. The full variable domain, rest sourced from reference TRBV7-3 and TRBJ2-1, is GAGVSQTPSNKVTEKGKYVELRCDPISGHTALYWYRQSLGQGPEFLIYFQGTGAADDSGLPNDRFFAVRPEGSVSTLKIQRTERGDSAVYLCASSRQGSSYNEQFFGPGTRLTVL.

J is TRBJ2-5 and V is TRBV6-5; 9 bases are a match to TRBD1. Trimming cost V 5 bases and J 5 bases; bases outside gene matches: 9. This CDR3 is built from 15 residues. Germline assignment: CDR1 MNHEY and CDR2 SVGAGI. CDR3 nucleotide sequence: TGTGCCAGCAGTCAAACAGGGGGCGCTTTGGAGACCCAGTACTTC. Its translation is CASSQTGGALETQYF.

The J gene is TRBJ2-1, the V gene TRBV30, with 7 bases identical to TRBD1. Trimming cost V 2 bases and J 9 bases; bases outside gene matches: 7. The V gene's germline CDR1 is GTSNPN and CDR2 SVGIG (reference sequence). The length of the CDR3 is 13 residues. The CDR3 coding sequence is TGTGCCTGGAGTCTTGGGACAGAGCGTGAGCAGTTCTTC. It codes for CAWSLGTEREQFF.

This clone was detected once. This sequence joins TRBV7-2 and TRBJ2-7; the match to TRBD1 covers 7 bases. The CDR3 spans 17 residues. Germline assignment: CDR1 SGHTA and CDR2 FQGNSA. V lost 1 base, J lost 1 base, and 10 bases stayed unmatched. CDR3 residues: CASSLEGLDRRSYEQYF. CDR3 in DNA: TGTGCCAGCAGCTTAGAAGGTCTGGACAGGAGATCCTACGAGCAGTACTTC.

V gene TRBV7-8 combines with J gene TRBJ2-7; 9 bases are a match to TRBD2. The CDR3 runs to 17 residues. The junction had 13 bases not matched to a gene; V was cut back by 5 bases and J by 2 bases. CDR1 and CDR2 from the germline V gene are SGHVS and FQNEAQ. The CDR3 region has the DNA TGTGCCAGCAGCACACCAACTAGCGGGCTACCAACCTACGAGCAGTACTTC. It yields the protein CASSTPTSGLPTYEQYF. Combining the CDR3 with reference TRBV7-8 and TRBJ2-7 gives the whole variable domain GAGVSQSPRYKVAKRGQDVALRCDPISGHVSLFWYQQALGQGPEFLTYFQNEAQLDKSGLPSDRFFAERPEGSVSTLKIQRTQQEDSAVYLCASSTPTSGLPTYEQYFGPGTRLTVT.

V and J are TRBV27 and TRBJ1-2, with D maybe TRBD1 (6 bases). This CDR3 comprises 15 residues. The ends were cut back, 6 bases at V and 6 bases at J, with 20 bases in the middle. Germline V gene data show CDR1 as MNHEY and CDR2 as SMNVEV (reference sequence). The CDR3 here is CASRSPSGDWNGYTF. In nucleotides, the CDR3 is TGTGCCAGCAGATCGCCCTCAGGGGATTGGAATGGCTACACCTTC.

This chain uses TRBV5-4 with TRBJ2-1; 13 bases align to TRBD2. From germline, CDR1 is SGHNT and CDR2 YYREEE (reference sequence). The V and J ends lost 0 bases and 2 bases, in that order; junction bases with no gene match: 2. This CDR3 has 17 amino acids. The CDR3 protein is CASSLGGTSGTYNEQFF. CDR3 DNA: TGTGCCAGCAGCTTGGGCGGGACTAGCGGGACCTACAATGAGCAGTTCTTC.

The V gene is TRBV19, the J gene TRBJ1-1; D might be TRBD1 (5 bases). The CDR3 runs 14 residues. Germline values: CDR1 LNHDA, CDR2 SQIVND (reference sequence). Trimming shortened V by 8 bases and J by 2 bases, and 15 bases separated the two germline ends. The DNA for the CDR3 is TGTGCCAGTGCCCTCCAGGGCCTAAACACTGAAGCTTTCTTT. Amino acids: CASALQGLNTEAFF.

This clone was found once. This chain uses TRBV6-1 with TRBJ1-1, with D perhaps TRBD1 (6 bases). The CDR3 runs to 15 residues. Germline CDR1 MNHNS, CDR2 SASEGT. Trimming pared 8 bases from V and 11 bases from J, leaving 27 bases between. The CDR3 protein is CASGRDNDHEAWAFF. Here the CDR3 DNA reads TGTGCCAGCGGCCGGGACAACGATCATGAGGCTTGGGCTTTCTTT.

This rearrangement joins TRBV27 to TRBJ1-1; tentatively, D is TRBD1 (5 bases). This CDR3 is built from 15 residues. V dropped 8 bases and J dropped 8 bases, with 24 bases sitting between them. Germline loops: CDR1 MNHEY, CDR2 SMNVEV (reference sequence). In DNA, the CDR3 is TGTGCCAGCGGGAACTCCGGGGGATTTCAATTAGAAGCTTTCTTT. It encodes CASGNSGGFQLEAFF.

The V call is TRBV7-8, the J call TRBJ2-1; TRBD2 agrees at 8 bases. This CDR3 is 15 amino acids long. V lost 6 bases to trimming and J lost 4 bases; unmatched junction nucleotides: 8. Germline V lookup: CDR1 SGHVS, CDR2 FQNEAQ. The CDR3 DNA reads as TGTGCCAGCAGGTCCCGGGGGGGCCCTTACAATGAGCAGTTCTTC. This codes for CASRSRGGPYNEQFF.

This chain joins TRBV15 and TRBJ1-5, with unresolved D. The CDR3 is 16 amino acids. The ends were cut back, 1 base at V and 5 bases at J, with 15 bases in the middle. The germline V gene has CDR1 LNHNV and CDR2 YYDKDF (reference sequence). The CDR3 region has the DNA TGTGCCACCAGCAGAGCACGCGGACTAGAGCATCAGCCCCAGCATTTT. Its translation is CATSRARGLEHQPQHF.